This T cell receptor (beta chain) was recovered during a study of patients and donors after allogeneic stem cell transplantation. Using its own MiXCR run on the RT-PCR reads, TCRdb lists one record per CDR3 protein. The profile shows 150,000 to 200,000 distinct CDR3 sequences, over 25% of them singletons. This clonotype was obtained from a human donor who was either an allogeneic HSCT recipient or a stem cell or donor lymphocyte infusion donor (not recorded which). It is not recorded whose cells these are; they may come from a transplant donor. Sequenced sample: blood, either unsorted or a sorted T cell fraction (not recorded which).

This CDR3 is CASSFQDGYEQYF. The CDR3 DNA sequence: TGTGCCAGCAGTTTCCAAGACGGTTACGAGCAGTACTTC. The V and J genes are TRBV27 and TRBJ2-7; D uncertain. Germline CDR1 and CDR2: MNHEY and SMNVEV (reference sequence). With 3 bases removed from V and 4 bases from J, the gap between germline ends came to 10 bases. CDR3 size: 13 residues.